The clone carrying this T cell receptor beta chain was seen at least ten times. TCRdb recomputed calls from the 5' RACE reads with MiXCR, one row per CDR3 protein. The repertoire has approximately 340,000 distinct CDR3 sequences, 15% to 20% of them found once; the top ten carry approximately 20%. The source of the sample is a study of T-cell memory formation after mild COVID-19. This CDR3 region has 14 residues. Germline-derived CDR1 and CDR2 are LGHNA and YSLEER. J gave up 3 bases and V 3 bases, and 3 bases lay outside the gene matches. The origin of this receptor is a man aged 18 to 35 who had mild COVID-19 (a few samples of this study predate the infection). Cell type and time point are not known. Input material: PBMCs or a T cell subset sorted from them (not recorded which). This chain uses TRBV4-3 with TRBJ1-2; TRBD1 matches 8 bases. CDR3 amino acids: CASSHSTGDYGYTF. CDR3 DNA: TGCGCCAGCAGCCACTCGACAGGGGACTATGGCTACACCTTC.